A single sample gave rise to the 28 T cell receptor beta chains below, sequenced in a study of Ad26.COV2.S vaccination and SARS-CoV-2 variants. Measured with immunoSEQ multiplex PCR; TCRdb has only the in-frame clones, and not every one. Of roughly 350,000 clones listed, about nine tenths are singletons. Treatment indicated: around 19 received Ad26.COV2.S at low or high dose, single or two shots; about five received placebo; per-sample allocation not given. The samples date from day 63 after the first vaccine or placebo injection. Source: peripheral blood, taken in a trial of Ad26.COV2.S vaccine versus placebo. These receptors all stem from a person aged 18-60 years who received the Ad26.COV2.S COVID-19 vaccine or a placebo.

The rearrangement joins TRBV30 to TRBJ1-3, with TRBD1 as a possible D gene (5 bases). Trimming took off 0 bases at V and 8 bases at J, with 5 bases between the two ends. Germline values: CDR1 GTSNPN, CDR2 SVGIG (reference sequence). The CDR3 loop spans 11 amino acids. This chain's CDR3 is CAWSVGDTIYF. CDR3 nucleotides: TGTGCCTGGAGTGTAGGGGACACCATATATTTT.

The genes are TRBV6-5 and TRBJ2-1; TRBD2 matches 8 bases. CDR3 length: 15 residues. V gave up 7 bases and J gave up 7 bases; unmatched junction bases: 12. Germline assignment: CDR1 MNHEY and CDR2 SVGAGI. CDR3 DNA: TGTGCCAGCAACAGAGGTCGGGGGGGACGAAATGAGCAGTTCTTC. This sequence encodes CASNRGRGGRNEQFF.

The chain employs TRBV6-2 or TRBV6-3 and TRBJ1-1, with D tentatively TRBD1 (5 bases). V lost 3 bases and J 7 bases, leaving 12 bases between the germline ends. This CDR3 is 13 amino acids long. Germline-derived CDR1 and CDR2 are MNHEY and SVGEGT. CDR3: CASSYGGGLEAFF. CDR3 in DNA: TGTGCCAGCAGTTATGGGGGGGGACTTGAAGCTTTCTTT.

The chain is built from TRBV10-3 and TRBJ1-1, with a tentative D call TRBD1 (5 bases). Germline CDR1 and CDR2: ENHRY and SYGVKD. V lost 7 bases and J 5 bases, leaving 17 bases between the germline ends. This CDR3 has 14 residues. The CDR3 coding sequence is TGTGCCATCAAATCGGACCGAGGGGATACTGAAGCTTTCTTT. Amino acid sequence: CAIKSDRGDTEAFF.

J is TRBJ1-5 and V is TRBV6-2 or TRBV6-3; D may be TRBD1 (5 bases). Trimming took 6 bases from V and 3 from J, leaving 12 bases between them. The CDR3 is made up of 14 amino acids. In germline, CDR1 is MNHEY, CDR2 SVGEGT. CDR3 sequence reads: CASSLRGYNQPQHF. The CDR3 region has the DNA TGTGCCAGCAGCCTACGGGGGTACAATCAGCCCCAGCATTTT.

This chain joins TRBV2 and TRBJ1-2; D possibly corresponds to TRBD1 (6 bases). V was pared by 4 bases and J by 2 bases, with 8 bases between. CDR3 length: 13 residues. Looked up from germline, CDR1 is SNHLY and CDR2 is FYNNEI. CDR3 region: CASSGTENYGYTF. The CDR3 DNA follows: TGTGCCAGCAGTGGGACAGAGAACTATGGCTACACCTTC.

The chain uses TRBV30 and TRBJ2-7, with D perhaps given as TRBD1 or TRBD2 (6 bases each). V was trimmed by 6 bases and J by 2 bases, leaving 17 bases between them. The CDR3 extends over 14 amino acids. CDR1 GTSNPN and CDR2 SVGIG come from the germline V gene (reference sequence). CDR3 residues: CACPSWGAPYEQYF. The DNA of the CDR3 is TGTGCCTGCCCCTCGTGGGGGGCCCCCTACGAGCAGTACTTC. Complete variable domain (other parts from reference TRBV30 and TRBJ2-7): SQTIHQWPATLVQPVGSPLSLECTVEGTSNPNLYWYRQAAGRGLQLLFYSVGIGQISSEVPQNLSASRPQDRQFILSSKKLLLSDSGFYLCACPSWGAPYEQYFGPGTRLTVT.

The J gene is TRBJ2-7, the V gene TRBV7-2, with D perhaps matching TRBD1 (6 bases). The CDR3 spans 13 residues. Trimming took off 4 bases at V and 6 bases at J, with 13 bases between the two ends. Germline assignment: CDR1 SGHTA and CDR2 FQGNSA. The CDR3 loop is CASSSKQGSEQYF. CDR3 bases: TGTGCCAGCAGCTCAAAACAGGGTTCCGAGCAGTACTTC.

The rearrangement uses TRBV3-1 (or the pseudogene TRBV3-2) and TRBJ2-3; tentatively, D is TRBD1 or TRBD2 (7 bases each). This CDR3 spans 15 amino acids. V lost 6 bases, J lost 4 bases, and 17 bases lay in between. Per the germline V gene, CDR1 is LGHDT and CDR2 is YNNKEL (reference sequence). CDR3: CASSHGRGRSDTQYF. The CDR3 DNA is TGTGCCAGCAGTCATGGGAGGGGGCGATCAGATACGCAGTATTTT.

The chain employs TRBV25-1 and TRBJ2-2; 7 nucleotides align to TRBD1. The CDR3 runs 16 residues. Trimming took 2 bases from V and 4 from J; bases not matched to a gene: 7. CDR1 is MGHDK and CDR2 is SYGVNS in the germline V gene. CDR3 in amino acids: CASSEHRGRSTGELFF. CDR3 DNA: TGTGCCAGCAGTGAACACAGGGGAAGGAGCACCGGGGAGCTGTTTTTT. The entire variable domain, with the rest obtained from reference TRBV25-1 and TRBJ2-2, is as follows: EADIYQTPRYLVIGTGKKITLECSQTMGHDKMYWYQQDPGMELHLIHYSYGVNSTEKGDLSSESTVSRIRTEHFPLTLESARPSHTSQYLCASSEHRGRSTGELFFGEGSRLTVL.

Here the CDR3 DNA reads TGTGCCTGGAGCCCCGGAGATAACTATGGCTACACCTTC. It yields the protein CAWSPGDNYGYTF. The gene calls are TRBV30 and TRBJ1-2; D ambiguous. V dropped 3 bases and J dropped 1 base, with 9 bases sitting between them. CDR3 length: 13 amino acids. CDR1 is GTSNPN and CDR2 is SVGIG in the germline V gene (reference sequence).

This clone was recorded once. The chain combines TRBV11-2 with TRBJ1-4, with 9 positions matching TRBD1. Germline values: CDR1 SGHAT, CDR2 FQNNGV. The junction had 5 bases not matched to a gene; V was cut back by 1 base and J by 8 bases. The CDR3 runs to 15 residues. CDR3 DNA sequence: TGTGCCAGCAGCTTAGTGGGACAGGGAGGGGAAAAACTGTTTTTT. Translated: CASSLVGQGGEKLFF.

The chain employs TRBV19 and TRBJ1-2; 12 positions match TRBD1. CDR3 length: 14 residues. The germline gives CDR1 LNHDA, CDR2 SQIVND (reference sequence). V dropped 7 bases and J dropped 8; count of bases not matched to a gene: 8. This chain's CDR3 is CASTLGTGGLGYTF. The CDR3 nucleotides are TGTGCCAGTACCCTCGGGACAGGGGGCTTGGGCTACACCTTC.

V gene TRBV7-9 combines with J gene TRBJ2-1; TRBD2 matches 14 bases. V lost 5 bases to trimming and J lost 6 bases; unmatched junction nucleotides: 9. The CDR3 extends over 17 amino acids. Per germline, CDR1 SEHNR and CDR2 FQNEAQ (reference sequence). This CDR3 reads CASSPRLAGGRSNEQFF. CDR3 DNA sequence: TGTGCCAGCAGCCCCAGACTAGCGGGGGGGCGAAGCAATGAGCAGTTCTTC. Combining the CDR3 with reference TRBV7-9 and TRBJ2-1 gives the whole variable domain DTGVSQNPRHKITKRGQNVTFRCDPISEHNRLYWYRQTLGQGPEFLTYFQNEAQLEKSRLLSDRFSAERPKGSFSTLEIQRTEQGDSAMYLCASSPRLAGGRSNEQFFGPGTRLTVL.

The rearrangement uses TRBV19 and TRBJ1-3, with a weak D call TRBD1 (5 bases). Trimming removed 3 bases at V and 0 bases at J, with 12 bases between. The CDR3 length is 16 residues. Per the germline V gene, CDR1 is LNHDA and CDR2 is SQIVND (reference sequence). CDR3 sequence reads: CASSIPGAASGNTIYF. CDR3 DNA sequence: TGTGCCAGTAGTATCCCCGGGGCAGCCTCTGGAAACACCATATATTTT. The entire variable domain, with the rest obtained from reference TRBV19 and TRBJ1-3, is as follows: DGGITQSPKYLFRKEGQNVTLSCEQNLNHDAMYWYRQDPGQGLRLIYYSQIVNDFQKGDIAEGYSVSREKKESFPLTVTSAQKNPTAFYLCASSIPGAASGNTIYFGEGSWLTVV.

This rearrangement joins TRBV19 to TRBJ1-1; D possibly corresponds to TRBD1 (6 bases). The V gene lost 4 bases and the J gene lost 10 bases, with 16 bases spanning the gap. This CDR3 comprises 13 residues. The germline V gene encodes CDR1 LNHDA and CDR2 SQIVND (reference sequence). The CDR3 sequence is CASSTTRDTGAFF. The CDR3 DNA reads TGTGCCAGTAGTACAACTAGGGACACCGGAGCTTTCTTT.

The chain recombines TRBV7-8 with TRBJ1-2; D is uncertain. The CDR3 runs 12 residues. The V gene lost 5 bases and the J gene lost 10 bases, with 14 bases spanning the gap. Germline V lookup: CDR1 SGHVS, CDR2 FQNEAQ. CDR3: CASSPWESTYTF. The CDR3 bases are TGTGCCAGCAGCCCTTGGGAAAGCACCTACACCTTC.

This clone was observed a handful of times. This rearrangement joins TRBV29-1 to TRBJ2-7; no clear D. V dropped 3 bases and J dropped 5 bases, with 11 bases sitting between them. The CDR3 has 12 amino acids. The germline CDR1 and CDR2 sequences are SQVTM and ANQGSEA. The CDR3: CSVEGFSDEQYF. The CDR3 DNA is TGCAGCGTTGAGGGCTTCTCGGACGAGCAGTACTTC.

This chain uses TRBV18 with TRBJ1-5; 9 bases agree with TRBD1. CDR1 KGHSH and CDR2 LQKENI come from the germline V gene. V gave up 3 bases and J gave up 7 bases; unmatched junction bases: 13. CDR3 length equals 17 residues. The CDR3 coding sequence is TGTGCCAGCTCACCTCGGACGCCACAGGGGGCATGGCAGCCCCAGCATTTT. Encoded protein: CASSPRTPQGAWQPQHF.

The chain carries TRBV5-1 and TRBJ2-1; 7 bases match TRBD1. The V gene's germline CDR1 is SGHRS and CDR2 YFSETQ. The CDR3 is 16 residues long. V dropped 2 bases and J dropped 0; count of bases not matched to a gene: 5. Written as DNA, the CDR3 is TGCGCCAGCAGCTTAGTGGGACAGAGCTCCTACAATGAGCAGTTCTTC. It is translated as CASSLVGQSSYNEQFF.

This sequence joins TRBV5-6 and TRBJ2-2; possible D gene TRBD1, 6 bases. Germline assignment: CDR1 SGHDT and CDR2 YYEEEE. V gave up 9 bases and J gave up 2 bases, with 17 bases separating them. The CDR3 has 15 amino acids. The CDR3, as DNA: TGTGCCACTAGAGGGGGACGGGTTAACACCGGGGAGCTGTTTTTT. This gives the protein CATRGGRVNTGELFF.

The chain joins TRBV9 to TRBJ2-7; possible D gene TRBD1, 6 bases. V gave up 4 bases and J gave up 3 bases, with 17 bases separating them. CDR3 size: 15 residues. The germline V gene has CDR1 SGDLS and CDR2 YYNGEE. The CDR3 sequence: CASSPFPGTNYEQYF. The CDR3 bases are TGTGCCAGCAGCCCCTTCCCGGGGACAAACTACGAGCAGTACTTC.

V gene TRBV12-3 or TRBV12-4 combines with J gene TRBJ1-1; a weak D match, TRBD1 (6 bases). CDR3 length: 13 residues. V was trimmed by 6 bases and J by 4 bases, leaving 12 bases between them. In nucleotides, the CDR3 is TGTGCCAGCAGAAAACAGGGAATCACTGAAGCTTTCTTT. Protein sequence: CASRKQGITEAFF.

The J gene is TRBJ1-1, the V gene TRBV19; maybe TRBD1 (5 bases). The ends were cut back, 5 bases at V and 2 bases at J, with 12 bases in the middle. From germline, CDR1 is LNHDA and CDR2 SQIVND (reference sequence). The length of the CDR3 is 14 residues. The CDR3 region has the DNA TGTGCCAGTAGTGATTATAGGGGAAACACTGAAGCTTTCTTT. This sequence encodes CASSDYRGNTEAFF. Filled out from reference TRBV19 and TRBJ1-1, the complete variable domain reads DGGITQSPKYLFRKEGQNVTLSCEQNLNHDAMYWYRQDPGQGLRLIYYSQIVNDFQKGDIAEGYSVSREKKESFPLTVTSAQKNPTAFYLCASSDYRGNTEAFFGQGTRLTVV.

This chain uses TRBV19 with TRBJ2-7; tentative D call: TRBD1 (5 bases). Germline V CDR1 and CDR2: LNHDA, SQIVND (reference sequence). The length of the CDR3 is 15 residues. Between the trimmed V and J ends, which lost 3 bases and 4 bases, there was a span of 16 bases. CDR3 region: CASSIAQGIGYEQYF. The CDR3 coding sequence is TGTGCCAGTAGTATCGCCCAGGGAATAGGGTACGAGCAGTACTTC.

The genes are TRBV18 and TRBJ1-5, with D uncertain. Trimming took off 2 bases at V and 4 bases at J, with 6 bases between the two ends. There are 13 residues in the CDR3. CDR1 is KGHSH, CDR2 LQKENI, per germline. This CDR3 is CASSPDMNQPQHF. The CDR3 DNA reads TGTGCCAGCTCACCAGATATGAATCAGCCCCAGCATTTT.

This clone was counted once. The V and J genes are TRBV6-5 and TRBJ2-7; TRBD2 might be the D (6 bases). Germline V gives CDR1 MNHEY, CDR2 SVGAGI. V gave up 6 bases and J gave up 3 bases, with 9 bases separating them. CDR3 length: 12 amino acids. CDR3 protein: CASSGTFYEQYF. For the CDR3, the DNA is TGTGCCAGCAGCGGGACTTTCTACGAGCAGTACTTC.

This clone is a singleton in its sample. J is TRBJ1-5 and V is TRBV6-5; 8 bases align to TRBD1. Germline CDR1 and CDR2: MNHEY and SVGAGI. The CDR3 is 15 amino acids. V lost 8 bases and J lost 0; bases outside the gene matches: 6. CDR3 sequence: CASSIDRGSNQPQHF. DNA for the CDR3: TGTGCCAGCTCCATAGACAGGGGTAGCAATCAGCCCCAGCATTTT.